This TCR beta chain is from a study of T cells in severe cutaneous drug reactions. TCR subtype-specific primers in iRepertoire multiplex PCR prepared libraries for bulk and single-cell sequencing. Bulk TCR beta libraries: multiplex PCR with V-, D- and J-region primers. TCRdb derives one entry per CDR3 protein from the multiplex PCR reads, leaving out DNA. The table lists about 8,300 distinct CDR3 sequences, with about 26% in the top ten. Findings and caveats of the study: One public TCRbeta CDR3 appeared in all seven blister samples, averaging roughly 15%.

Notes on this clonotype: Antigen unknown.

The donors had carbamazepine-induced Stevens-Johnson syndrome or toxic epidermal necrolysis. The sequencing sample was made of cells from a skin blister. The receptor was derived from a human donor with a severe cutaneous adverse drug reaction.

CDR3: CASSPRTSGSTGANVLTF. The chain has TRBV7-8 and TRBJ2-6; without DNA, the TCRdb call of TRBD2 cannot be checked. This CDR3 spans 18 amino acids. CDR1 and CDR2 (germline): SGHVS, FQNEAQ.